Following are 26 T cell receptor beta chains from one sample sequenced in a study of T cell responses to AZD1222 COVID-19 vaccine. The repertoire was sequenced with immunoSEQ multiplex PCR; TCRdb's copy has only in-frame clones and lacks some. Among 120,000 to 150,000 clones, about nine tenths were seen once, and the ten largest hold about 4.8%. Material: peripheral blood, obtained on day 0 of AZD1222 vaccination. The receptors stem from an adult in good health.

The rearrangement links TRBV5-1 to TRBJ2-5; 10 bases line up with TRBD1. The V gene end was trimmed by 0 bases and the J gene end by 6 bases; junction bases not matched to a gene: 8. The CDR3 loop spans 16 amino acids. Germline lookup yields CDR1 SGHRS and CDR2 YFSETQ. CDR3 sequence reads: CASSLGTGGRQKTQYF. The CDR3, as DNA: TGCGCCAGCAGCTTGGGGACAGGGGGGAGGCAAAAGACCCAGTACTTC. The variable domain in full, with the rest retrieved from reference TRBV5-1 and TRBJ2-5, is KAGVTQTPRYLIKTRGQQVTLSCSPISGHRSVSWYQQTPGQGLQFLFEYFSETQRNKGNFPGRFSGRQFSNSRSEMNVSTLELGDSALYLCASSLGTGGRQKTQYFGPGTRLLVL.

This clone was found once. The V call is TRBV4-2, the J call TRBJ2-1, with D hard to call. Trimming pared 0 bases from V and 15 bases from J, leaving 15 bases between. Per germline, CDR1 LGHNA and CDR2 YNFKEQ. The CDR3 extends over 13 amino acids. This CDR3 is CASSQDRRALRFF. CDR3 nucleotide sequence: TGTGCCAGCAGCCAAGATAGAAGGGCTCTACGGTTCTTC.

The gene calls are TRBV27 and TRBJ1-6; D perhaps matches TRBD1 (5 bases). This CDR3 is 16 amino acids long. V lost 5 bases, J lost 1 base, and 12 bases lay in between. The V gene's germline CDR1 is MNHEY and CDR2 SMNVEV (reference sequence). The CDR3 protein is CASSLTTVSYNSPLHF. The CDR3, as DNA: TGTGCCAGCAGTCTAACGACAGTGTCCTATAATTCACCCCTCCACTTT.

The chain recombines TRBV5-1 with TRBJ1-6, with D perhaps matching TRBD1 (5 bases). Trimming left V 2 bases short and J 8 bases short, with 23 bases between. Per germline, CDR1 SGHRS and CDR2 YFSETQ. The CDR3 loop spans 18 amino acids. This chain's CDR3 is CASSLQAFTHGNYSPLHF. DNA of the CDR3: TGCGCCAGCAGCTTACAGGCCTTCACTCATGGGAATTATTCACCCCTCCACTTT.

The chain uses TRBV12-3 or TRBV12-4 and TRBJ2-1; the D gene is possibly TRBD1 (5 bases). The CDR3 has 13 residues. Trimming shortened V by 6 bases and J by 1 base, and 7 bases separated the two germline ends. The CDR3 DNA reads TGTGCCAGCAGCCAGGGTTCCTACAATGAGCAGTTCTTC. This encodes CASSQGSYNEQFF.

The genes are TRBV6-5 and TRBJ2-7; 9 nucleotides match TRBD1. The CDR3 covers 13 residues. CDR1 and CDR2 (germline): MNHEY, SVGAGI. V was pared by 7 bases and J by 5 bases, with 6 bases of the junction left unmatched. The DNA of the CDR3 is TGTGCCAGCACTGGGACAGGGTTGCACGAGCAGTACTTC. Translated, it gives CASTGTGLHEQYF.

The chain links TRBV2 to TRBJ2-5; tentatively, D is TRBD2 (6 bases). The CDR3 sequence is 15 residues long. Germline-derived CDR1 and CDR2 are SNHLY and FYNNEI. Trimming removed 6 bases at V and 2 bases at J, with 16 bases between. CDR3 DNA: TGTGCCAGCAGGGACGGGAGAGCCTGGCAAGAGACCCAGTACTTC. It is translated as CASRDGRAWQETQYF. Complete variable domain (other parts from reference TRBV2 and TRBJ2-5): EPEVTQTPSHQVTQMGQEVILRCVPISNHLYFYWYRQILGQKVEFLVSFYNNEISEKSEIFDDQFSVERPDGSNFTLKIRSTKLEDSAMYFCASRDGRAWQETQYFGPGTRLLVL.

The chain has TRBV19 and TRBJ2-2, with 9 positions matching TRBD1. V shed 6 bases, J shed 6 bases, and the junction held 8 bases outside the gene matches. CDR3 size: 15 residues. Germline V CDR1 and CDR2: LNHDA, SQIVND (reference sequence). CDR3 nucleotides: TGTGCCAGTAGCCGGACAGGGGTAATGGCCGGGGAGCTGTTTTTT. Translated, it gives CASSRTGVMAGELFF.

This clone was observed once. This sequence joins TRBV6-2 or TRBV6-3 and TRBJ1-1, with D possibly matching TRBD1 (6 bases). This CDR3 contains 16 residues. Per the germline V gene, CDR1 is MNHEY and CDR2 is SVGEGT. V dropped 4 bases and J dropped 2 bases, with 17 bases sitting between them. CDR3 amino acids: CASSWVQAGANTEAFF. As DNA, the CDR3 is TGTGCCAGCAGTTGGGTACAGGCGGGGGCAAACACTGAAGCTTTCTTT.

V gene TRBV11-2 combines with J gene TRBJ2-3, with a tentative D call TRBD2 (5 bases). This CDR3 has 15 residues. CDR1 is SGHAT and CDR2 is FQNNGV in the germline V gene. V was clipped by 1 base and J by 0 bases, with 8 bases between them. For the CDR3, the DNA is TGTGCCAGCAGCTTAGGGTGGGAGAGCACAGATACGCAGTATTTT. As protein: CASSLGWESTDTQYF.

This clone was counted a single time. The J gene is TRBJ1-2, the V gene TRBV10-3; D remains ambiguous. V gave up 3 bases and J gave up 5 bases, with 7 bases separating them. Germline V CDR1 and CDR2: ENHRY, SYGVKD. CDR3 length: 12 residues. CDR3 amino acids: CAISDTKYGYTF. The CDR3 DNA reads TGTGCCATCAGTGACACGAAGTATGGCTACACCTTC.

This chain connects TRBV2 to TRBJ2-3; D uncertain. The CDR3 spans 15 residues. The V and J ends lost 3 bases and 3 bases respectively, with 13 bases between them. Per germline, CDR1 SNHLY and CDR2 FYNNEI. CDR3 in DNA: TGTGCCAGCAGTGATTCCGTAGGAGTAACAGATACGCAGTATTTT. This sequence encodes CASSDSVGVTDTQYF.

The chain is built from TRBV10-3 and TRBJ1-2; 9 bases align to TRBD1. Germline V gene lookup returns CDR1 ENHRY and CDR2 SYGVKD. The CDR3 has 13 amino acids. Trimming removed 5 bases from V and 4 bases from J; junction bases left unmatched: 2. The DNA for the CDR3 is TGTGCCATCAGTCCACAGGGGGCCTATGGCTACACCTTC. It specifies CAISPQGAYGYTF.

V and J are TRBV7-3 and TRBJ1-6, with unresolved D. Trimming took off 0 bases at V and 7 bases at J, with 7 bases between the two ends. The CDR3 is 14 residues long. Germline CDR1 is SGHTA and CDR2 is FQGTGA. CDR3 nucleotide sequence: TGTGCCAGCAGCTTAACGGACCTAAATTCACCCCTCCACTTT. Translated, it gives CASSLTDLNSPLHF.

The V and J genes are TRBV5-1 and TRBJ1-1; unclear D gene. This CDR3 contains 14 residues. With 7 bases removed from V and 0 bases from J, the gap between germline ends came to 13 bases. CDR1 is SGHRS and CDR2 is YFSETQ in the germline V gene. CDR3 DNA sequence: TGCGCCAGCGCCATTTCGGAGCTGAACACTGAAGCTTTCTTT. Residues: CASAISELNTEAFF.

The V call is TRBV2, the J call TRBJ2-7; a possible D gene is TRBD1 (5 bases). The CDR3 has 12 amino acids. Germline CDR1 SNHLY, CDR2 FYNNEI. The ends were cut back, 5 bases at V and 4 bases at J, with 9 bases in the middle. CDR3: CASSSTEYEQYF. The DNA of the CDR3 is TGTGCCAGCAGTTCGACAGAATACGAGCAGTACTTC.

The V and J genes are TRBV27 and TRBJ2-3, with D maybe TRBD2 (7 bases). The CDR3 has 18 amino acids. The V end was cut by 5 bases, the J end by 2 bases, with 23 bases between. The germline V gene has CDR1 MNHEY and CDR2 SMNVEV (reference sequence). The CDR3 region has the DNA TGTGCCAGCAGTCCCGGGGTGTCCAGCGGGACAATCACAGATACGCAGTATTTT. This translates into CASSPGVSSGTITDTQYF.

The chain uses TRBV18 and TRBJ1-6; D gene unclear. Per germline, CDR1 KGHSH and CDR2 LQKENI. The length of the CDR3 is 15 residues. V shed 3 bases and J shed 4 bases, with 10 bases lying between them. The CDR3 here is CASSPRTAYNSPLHF. CDR3 DNA: TGTGCCAGCTCACCGCGCACAGCGTATAATTCACCCCTCCACTTT.

The chain has TRBV30 and TRBJ1-1; TRBD1 might be the D (6 bases). Per germline, CDR1 GTSNPN and CDR2 SVGIG (reference sequence). The CDR3 covers 14 residues. The chain's CDR3 is CAMSRGLRETEAFF. CDR3 DNA sequence: TGTGCTATGAGCAGGGGCTTACGGGAAACTGAAGCTTTCTTT.

J is TRBJ1-4 and V is TRBV11-2, with D tentatively TRBD1 (6 bases). CDR1 is SGHAT and CDR2 is FQNNGV in the germline V gene. The CDR3 loop spans 14 amino acids. Trimming cost V 5 bases and J 8 bases, with 15 bases left between them. For the CDR3, the DNA is TGTGCCAGCAGCCTACAGGGACTAGAGGAAAAACTGTTTTTT. Residues: CASSLQGLEEKLFF.

This chain uses TRBV19 with TRBJ2-3, with 13 bases lining up with TRBD2. This CDR3 is 16 amino acids long. Germline V gene lookup returns CDR1 LNHDA and CDR2 SQIVND (reference sequence). The V segment lost 4 bases and the J segment 4 bases; nucleotides outside the gene matches: 5. CDR3 sequence (DNA): TGTGCCAGTAGTACTAGGACTAGCGGGAGTCCAGATACGCAGTATTTT. This translates into CASSTRTSGSPDTQYF.

This clone was counted a single time. This chain connects TRBV15 to TRBJ2-1; no clear D gene. This CDR3 spans 12 amino acids. V dropped 1 base and J dropped 6 bases, with 4 bases sitting between them. Germline assignment: CDR1 LNHNV and CDR2 YYDKDF (reference sequence). In DNA form, the CDR3 reads TGTGCCACCAGCAGAGTAGGCAATGAGCAGTTCTTC. The encoded protein is CATSRVGNEQFF.

V usage is TRBV7-2 and J usage is TRBJ1-2, with a tentative D call TRBD1 (5 bases). The CDR3 is made up of 14 amino acids. Between the trimmed V and J ends, which lost 4 bases and 4 bases, there was a span of 13 bases. CDR1 is SGHTA and CDR2 is FQGNSA in the germline V gene. CDR3 DNA: TGTGCCAGCAGCTCCCTTGGGGGGAGCTATGGCTACACCTTC. As protein: CASSSLGGSYGYTF.

Only one count was recorded for this clone. The chain combines TRBV4-2 with TRBJ2-4, with no clear D. Germline V lookup: CDR1 LGHNA, CDR2 YNFKEQ. The V end lost 0 bases, the J end lost 0 bases, and 6 bases lay between the germline ends. The CDR3 is 15 residues long. The CDR3 here is CASSQEELAKNIQYF. In DNA form, the CDR3 reads TGTGCCAGCAGCCAAGAAGAATTAGCCAAAAACATTCAGTACTTC.

The chain links TRBV20-1 to TRBJ2-2; D is ambiguous. V lost 3 bases and J 5 bases, leaving 13 bases between the germline ends. The CDR3 loop spans 14 amino acids. Germline V gene data show CDR1 as DFQATT and CDR2 as SNEGSKA (reference sequence). The CDR3 is CSASSTLLTGELFF. The CDR3 DNA follows: TGCAGTGCTAGTAGTACCTTACTAACCGGGGAGCTGTTTTTT.

The chain combines TRBV2 with TRBJ1-5, with a weak D call TRBD1 (5 bases). This CDR3 has 13 residues. In germline, CDR1 is SNHLY, CDR2 FYNNEI. V lost 4 bases to trimming and J lost 6 bases, with 10 bases between them. The DNA for the CDR3 is TGTGCCAGCAGTGTGGAGGGGCGTCAGCCCCAGCATTTT. Its translation is CASSVEGRQPQHF.